This T cell receptor beta chain was profiled in a study of blood T cell repertoires in COVID-19. Study information: The United States, Italy and Spain were the sources of the acute and convalescent COVID-19 samples.

Data came from immunoSEQ multiplex PCR; TCRdb stores just in-frame clones and leaves some out. The table shows tens of thousands of clones, with more than 75% occurring only once. The clonotype was recovered from a human donor with acute or convalescent COVID-19. The donor label of this sample is uncertain. The specimen was peripheral blood.

The CDR3: CASSLYSLLNTEAFF. The CDR3 DNA reads TGTGCCAGCAGCTTATACAGTCTGTTGAACACTGAAGCTTTCTTT. The gene calls are TRBV11-3 and TRBJ1-1; D is unresolved. Trimming took 2 bases from V and 0 from J, leaving 10 bases between them. Germline V gene lookup returns CDR1 SGHNT and CDR2 YENEEA. This CDR3 has 15 amino acids.